This TCR beta chain was recovered during a study of regulatory T cells in long-lasting Graves disease. Study results and caveats: Persistent Graves' patients showed less TCR diversity than newly diagnosed ones. TRBV28, TRBJ1-2 and TRBJ2-5 emerged as the favored segments in persistent disease.

This clonotype was recorded once. Its cognate antigen is unknown. This is likely an artifact of a read error, given a far larger clone one base away. This CDR3 has 13 residues. Germline CDR1 reads DFQATT; CDR2 reads SNEGSKA (reference sequence). Time point indicated: newly diagnosed GD, antithyroid drugs for less than 3 months. Construction of the TCR library relied on RNA isolated from PBMCs. Diagnosing Graves' disease relied on the American Thyroid Association guidelines. Investigators prepared the TCR beta libraries by applying iRepertoire HTBI primers and Arm-PCR of CDR3 regions. In TCRdb, the multiplex PCR reads were re-called with MiXCR into one record per CDR3 protein. The table records hundreds of thousands of distinct CDR3 sequences, 15% to 17% of them present only once.

V gene TRBV20-1 combines with J gene TRBJ2-4; maybe TRBD2 (5 bases). The closer fit of TRBJ2-1 to the DNA end suggests the J call may be wrong. This specimen consisted of peripheral blood mononuclear cells (PBMCs), obtained at new diagnosis, from a patient treated with antithyroid drugs. The clonotype originates from a female donor with Graves disease. CDR3 DNA sequence: TGCAGTGCTAGAGCTCCTGACTACTACGAGCAGTTCTTC. Residues: CSARAPDYYEQFF.